Shown below are 13 T cell receptor beta chains from a single sample sequenced in a study of human T cells and chemical hapten exposure. Stated time point: pre-sensitization, week 0. Treatment specified: therapeutic diphenylcyclopropenone sensitization with weekly scalp DPC. Whole blood, unfractionated, served as the material for total RNA extraction. TCRdb independently ran MiXCR on the RACE reads; one entry per CDR3 protein. The sample lists some 36,000 distinct CDR3 sequences; approximately 10% were seen once. The material was whole blood, obtained in connection with sensitization to the hapten diphenylcyclopropenone (DPC). The source of these receptors is a man in his fifties or sixties with alopecia areata. Some clones in this sample may be carry-over from other donors' samples.

There are a few counts of this clonotype. This chain joins TRBV18 and TRBJ2-1; TRBD2 might be the D (6 bases). The CDR3 sequence is 14 residues long. In germline, CDR1 is KGHSH, CDR2 LQKENI. The ends were cut back, 3 bases at V and 8 bases at J, with 14 bases in the middle. CDR3 DNA sequence: TGTGCCAGCTCACCGAGACGGGGGAGCGATGAGCAGTTCTTC. Translated, it gives CASSPRRGSDEQFF.

This clonotype showed up many times. The rearrangement links TRBV18 to TRBJ2-7, with D maybe TRBD1 (6 bases). CDR1 and CDR2 (germline): KGHSH, LQKENI. This CDR3 is 14 amino acids long. V lost 0 bases and J 6 bases, leaving 12 bases between the germline ends. CDR3 nucleotides: TGTGCCAGCTCACCACCTGGACAGATCGGCGAGCAGTACTTC. Translated: CASSPPGQIGEQYF.

This clonotype was found many times. V usage is TRBV20-1 and J usage is TRBJ2-1; the match to TRBD2 covers 13 bases. CDR3 length: 14 amino acids. V lost 6 bases to trimming and J lost 4 bases; unmatched junction nucleotides: 3. CDR1 is DFQATT and CDR2 is SNEGSKA in the germline V gene (reference sequence). This CDR3 reads CSATTSGRYNEQFF. The DNA for the CDR3 is TGCAGTGCAACGACTAGCGGGAGGTACAATGAGCAGTTCTTC.

The chain is built from TRBV7-2 and TRBJ1-3, with unresolved D. The CDR3 is 15 residues long. Germline V gene data show CDR1 as SGHTA and CDR2 as FQGNSA. Trimming took 7 bases from V and 0 from J, leaving 13 bases between them. The CDR3 DNA sequence: TGTGCCAGCACCGATTACTCTTCCTCTGGAAACACCATATATTTT. Its protein is CASTDYSSSGNTIYF.

In its sample, this clonotype was seen a few times. V usage is TRBV7-2 and J usage is TRBJ2-3, with 7 bases lining up with TRBD1. The CDR3 spans 14 residues. The V segment lost 5 bases and the J segment 4 bases; nucleotides outside the gene matches: 6. Germline V CDR1 and CDR2: SGHTA, FQGNSA. CDR3 sequence reads: CASSPRQGADTQYF. For the CDR3, the DNA is TGTGCCAGCAGCCCGAGACAGGGCGCAGATACGCAGTATTTT.

This clonotype was seen ten or more times. The rearrangement joins TRBV20-1 to TRBJ1-5; unclear D gene. Germline CDR1 reads DFQATT; CDR2 reads SNEGSKA (reference sequence). CDR3 length equals 12 residues. Trimming cost V 3 bases and J 7 bases, with 10 bases left between them. The CDR3 reads CSARPFGQPQHF. The CDR3 DNA is TGCAGTGCTAGGCCTTTTGGGCAGCCCCAGCATTTT.

The chain joins TRBV4-1 to TRBJ2-3; 12 nucleotides line up with TRBD2. This CDR3 spans 18 amino acids. Germline loops: CDR1 MGHRA, CDR2 YSYEKL. With 4 bases clipped from V and 5 bases from J, the junction kept 13 bases outside the gene matches. Here the CDR3 DNA reads TGCGCCAGCAGCCGGATAAGAGCTAGCGGGAGGGGAGGAGATACGCAGTATTTT. Its protein is CASSRIRASGRGGDTQYF.

This clonotype has more than one count but fewer than ten. This rearrangement joins TRBV5-6 to TRBJ2-2, with 10 bases fitting TRBD2. This CDR3 contains 16 residues. CDR1 SGHDT and CDR2 YYEEEE come from the germline V gene. The V segment lost 4 bases and the J segment 3 bases; nucleotides outside the gene matches: 6. The CDR3 sequence is CASSTELAGHTGELFF. CDR3 nucleotides: TGTGCCAGCAGCACCGAACTAGCGGGACACACCGGGGAGCTGTTTTTT.

The table lists this clonotype with many counts. The gene calls are TRBV5-1 and TRBJ1-2, with 7 bases matching TRBD1. Germline V gene lookup returns CDR1 SGHRS and CDR2 YFSETQ. With V trimmed by 3 bases and J by 4 bases, 18 bases remained unmatched. This CDR3 comprises 18 residues. As DNA, the CDR3 is TGCGCCAGCAGCTCGTCCCTCGCGGGGACAGTGAAATCCTATGGCTACACCTTC. It encodes CASSSSLAGTVKSYGYTF.

This clonotype came up a few times. This rearrangement joins TRBV28 to TRBJ2-7; D perhaps matches TRBD1 (6 bases). CDR1 MDHEN and CDR2 SYDVKM come from the germline V gene. This CDR3 is built from 14 residues. V lost 2 bases and J 4 bases, leaving 12 bases between the germline ends. The CDR3 region is CASSLPQGPYEQYF. DNA for the CDR3: TGTGCCAGCAGTTTACCACAGGGACCATACGAGCAGTACTTC.

The rearrangement joins TRBV28 to TRBJ1-6; a weak D match, TRBD1 (5 bases). The CDR3 totals 14 residues. CDR1 and CDR2 from the germline V gene are MDHEN and SYDVKM. V lost 5 bases to trimming and J lost 7 bases, with 12 bases between them. CDR3 sequence: CASSPGRANSPLHF. The CDR3 region has the DNA TGTGCCAGCAGTCCGGGACGGGCCAATTCACCCCTCCACTTT.

Only a few counts were recorded for this clonotype. The genes are TRBV28 and TRBJ2-5; TRBD1 matches at 7 bases. This CDR3 region has 15 residues. Germline trimming cut 2 bases from V and 4 bases from J; bases unmatched to any gene: 7. Germline V gene data show CDR1 as MDHEN and CDR2 as SYDVKM. In DNA form, the CDR3 reads TGTGCCAGCAGTTTAGTAGGGGGCCTGGGAGAGACCCAGTACTTC. Its protein product is CASSLVGGLGETQYF.

The gene calls are TRBV29-1 and TRBJ2-3, with D possibly called TRBD1 or TRBD2 (5 bases each). Trimming took 7 bases from V and 5 from J, leaving 19 bases between them. The CDR3 covers 14 residues. Germline V CDR1 and CDR2: SQVTM, ANQGSEA. The CDR3 DNA is TGCAGCGGATACAGGACGGAGGAGGTAGATACGCAGTATTTT. Its protein product is CSGYRTEEVDTQYF.